This T cell receptor beta chain stems from a study of OX40 agonist ivuxolimab in advanced cancers. Study-level background: Ivuxolimab, which targeted the costimulatory receptor OX40 (CD134), was an agonistic, fully human IgG2 monoclonal antibody. Intravenous ivuxolimab was administered to patients every 2 weeks at six dose levels: 0.01, 0.1, 0.3, 1.5, 3 and 10 mg/kg. Of the approximately 50 dose-escalation patients, hepatocellular carcinoma was present in about 20, melanoma in some 15, renal cell carcinoma in 9 and head and neck cancer in 9. The dose-escalation cohort was about 87% male with a mean age of approximately 59 years, ranging from about 23 to 85. Patients were allowed to have had prior anti-PD-1, anti-PD-L1 or anti-CTLA-4 therapy, and approximately 40% of the dose-escalation patients had previously received checkpoint inhibitors. Partial responses occurred in three dose-escalation patients: two with cutaneous melanoma and one with hepatocellular carcinoma. Peripheral TCRbeta sequencing was intended to test whether TCR sequence diversity was altered and clonal T-cell expansion was caused by ivuxolimab. The paper reports the monotherapy dose-escalation portion (N of about 50 patients) of the phase I ivuxolimab trial.

The trial excluded patients who had a history of autoimmune disease or who were on systemic immunosuppression. In every dose cohort, peripheral blood was drawn for TCR sequencing at baseline, cycle 4 day 1, and cycle 7 day 1. Samples came from an open-label, multicenter, first-in-human phase I dose-escalation trial of ivuxolimab. Adults with locally advanced or metastatic melanoma, renal cell carcinoma, hepatocellular carcinoma or head and neck squamous cell carcinoma were enrolled in the trial. Before TCR sequencing, CD4+ T cells and CD8+ T cells from peripheral blood were sorted into separate populations. The research as a whole found: The antigen specificity of the peripheral T cells that underwent clonal expansion was not determined. At doses of 0.1 to 3.0 mg/kg, clonal expansion of both CD4+ and CD8+ blood T cells was observed from baseline to week 6. After ivuxolimab, expanded clones were on average more numerous among CD8+ T cells than among CD4+ T cells. Partial responders in the 0.1-3.0 mg/kg groups had among the lowest normalized peripheral clonal expansion, especially among CD8+ T cells. Low levels of normalized T-cell clonal expansion were also shown by some nonresponding patients.

V is cut back by 5 bases and J by 1 base, with 9 bases in the junction unmatched. The CDR3 spans 17 residues, from the cysteine through the phenylalanine. Left in the record is the CDR3 DNA by itself, 51 bases read in frame from the first base. The germline V gene provides CDR1 SGDLS and CDR2 YYNGEE. For sequencing of the TCRbeta CDR3 region, genomic DNA was extracted from the sorted cells. The immunoSEQ Assay was used to sequence the TCRbeta CDR3 regions. What TCRdb holds here is the immuneACCESS table cut down to in-frame rearrangements. Part of the clones is not present; checked against another copy, under half of the missing clones reflect an unresolved V gene, and the others are unexplained. A total of approximately 32,000 clones appear in this sample, over 75% of them only once. The ten largest make up approximately 50% of the sample. Worth noting for this clone: Its antigen is unknown. Base quality data are lacking; no much larger clone is found one base away.

The sequence came from an adult with an advanced solid tumor such as melanoma, head and neck, liver or kidney cancer. The rearranged chain carries TRBV9 and TRBJ2-3; TRBD2 aligns with 11 central bases. The starting material was CD4+ or CD8+ T cells sorted from blood, obtained in a trial of the OX40 agonist ivuxolimab. Here is the DNA: TGTGCCAGCAGTCCTACAGCTAGCGGGGGGCGCACAGATACGCAGTATTTT. Its amino acids are CASSPTASGGRTDTQYF.